The 12 T cell receptor beta chains reported below all come from one sample, sequenced in a study of T cell repertoires in cytomegalovirus infection. Each CDR3 protein gets one entry after TCRdb re-called the reads with MiXCR. The data hold hundreds of thousands of distinct CDR3 sequences, with roughly 20% observed a single time. Sequenced input: PBMCs. The receptors stem from a human donor in good health (CMV status not recorded). Some clones in this sample may be carry-over from other donors' samples.

A few counts support this clonotype. CDR3 in DNA: TGTGCCAGCAGCCTACACAAGGACATTCAGTACTTC. It yields the protein CASSLHKDIQYF. The chain carries TRBV7-2 and TRBJ2-4; D uncertain. Trimming took off 5 bases at V and 8 bases at J, with 10 bases between the two ends. Germline loops: CDR1 SGHTA, CDR2 FQGNSA. This CDR3 is built from 12 residues.

Many counts were recorded for this clonotype. The chain links TRBV6-1 to TRBJ1-3, with unresolved D. Looked up from germline, CDR1 is MNHNS and CDR2 is SASEGT. This CDR3 is 15 amino acids long. V was pared by 8 bases and J by 0 bases, with 14 bases between. CDR3 loop: CASPPVTYSGNTIYF. The CDR3 DNA reads as TGTGCCAGCCCCCCGGTCACCTACTCTGGAAACACCATATATTTT.

This clonotype has just a few counts. The chain couples TRBV12-3 or TRBV12-4 to TRBJ2-7; D is uncertain. This CDR3 spans 11 amino acids. V lost 3 bases and J lost 6, with 6 bases in between. DNA for the CDR3: TGTGCCAGCAGTTTGGGCTTCGAGCAGTACTTC. Translating gives CASSLGFEQYF.

This clonotype was picked up many times. This rearrangement joins TRBV5-4 to TRBJ1-1, with D perhaps TRBD1 (6 bases). Germline V gene lookup returns CDR1 SGHNT and CDR2 YYREEE (reference sequence). Trimming took 0 bases from V and 3 from J, leaving 9 bases between them. The CDR3 loop spans 14 amino acids. CDR3 DNA sequence: TGTGCCAGCAGCTTGGGACAGGACTACACTGAAGCTTTCTTT. Residues: CASSLGQDYTEAFF.

The count of this clonotype is one. Since a much larger clone is just one base distant, this may be a read error. CDR3 amino acids: CASNLRLAHYEQYF. The CDR3 DNA sequence: TGTGCCAGCAACTTACGCCTAGCCCACTACGAGCAGTACTTC. The V and J genes are TRBV7-8 and TRBJ2-7; D might be TRBD2 (5 bases). The CDR3 consists of 14 residues. CDR1 and CDR2 (germline): SGHVS, FQNEAQ.

The chain joins TRBV2 to TRBJ1-2, with D uncertain. There are 13 residues in the CDR3. Germline CDR1 and CDR2: SNHLY and FYNNEI. V dropped 6 bases and J dropped 6 bases, with 14 bases sitting between them. In DNA, the CDR3 is TGTGCCAGCAGCCCAGAGGTGGAGCATGGCTACACCTTC. Its translation is CASSPEVEHGYTF.

Ten or more counts support this clonotype. The gene calls are TRBV7-9 and TRBJ2-3, with D hard to call. The CDR3 contains 15 residues. The germline V gene encodes CDR1 SEHNR and CDR2 FQNEAQ (reference sequence). V lost 1 base and J 1 base, leaving 9 bases between the germline ends. For the CDR3, the DNA is TGTGCCAGCAGCTTAGGGTTTTCAGGCACAGATACGCAGTATTTT. Translating it yields CASSLGFSGTDTQYF.

There are many counts of this clonotype. V and J are TRBV20-1 and TRBJ2-7; a weak D match, TRBD2 (6 bases). This CDR3 has 14 residues. CDR1 and CDR2 (germline): DFQATT, SNEGSKA (reference sequence). Trimming cost V 7 bases and J 3 bases, with 19 bases left between them. The CDR3 nucleotides are TGCAGTGGGTTAAGTGCGGGACTTAACTACGAGCAGTACTTC. This encodes CSGLSAGLNYEQYF.

This chain joins TRBV5-8 and TRBJ1-6; D unresolved. V lost 3 bases and J 0 bases, leaving 16 bases between the germline ends. The CDR3 consists of 18 residues. The germline CDR1 and CDR2 sequences are SGHTS and YDEGEE. The CDR3 DNA reads as TGTGCCAGCAGCTCAGGACGGATCCCTAGCTCCTATAATTCACCCCTCCACTTT. Translating it yields CASSSGRIPSSYNSPLHF.

There are many counts of this clonotype. The chain links TRBV7-9 to TRBJ2-7; the match to TRBD2 covers 10 bases. The J segment lost 2 bases and the V segment lost 0 bases, leaving 4 bases of the junction unmatched. Germline CDR1 reads SEHNR; CDR2 reads FQNEAQ (reference sequence). CDR3 size: 16 residues. CDR3 region: CASSLAALAGTYEQYF. The CDR3 nucleotides read TGTGCCAGCAGCTTAGCGGCACTAGCGGGAACCTACGAGCAGTACTTC.

The sample holds many counts of this clonotype. The CDR3 DNA sequence: TGTGCCAGCGATTTTGGCGGTCAAAAAGGAGAGACCCAGTACTTC. Its translation: CASDFGGQKGETQYF. The chain links TRBV7-9 to TRBJ2-5; D is undetermined. V lost 8 bases and J lost 4, with 20 bases in between. The CDR3 totals 15 residues. The germline V gene encodes CDR1 SEHNR and CDR2 FQNEAQ (reference sequence).

This sequence joins TRBV20-1 and TRBJ1-2; tentative D call: TRBD1 (6 bases). CDR1 and CDR2 (germline): DFQATT, SNEGSKA (reference sequence). Trimming took 0 bases from V and 7 from J, leaving 12 bases between them. The CDR3 consists of 13 residues. The CDR3 coding sequence is TGCAGTGCTAGAGATCAAACAGGGTCTGGCTACACCTTC. Translating gives CSARDQTGSGYTF.